This TCR beta chain was found in a study of vaccination effects on CD4 cells after COVID-19. Study as a whole: Two doses of either BNT162b2 or mRNA-1273 were given to each participant.

The CDR3 extends over 11 amino acids. V was clipped by 8 bases and J by 1 base, with 5 bases between them. CDR1 is MNHEY, CDR2 SVGAGI, per germline. A word on this clone: The target antigen is unknown.

Data came from immunoSEQ multiplex PCR; TCRdb stores just in-frame clones and leaves some out. This sample yields roughly 75,000 clones, of which approximately 79% are seen a single time; approximately 3.8% belongs to the top ten. Sequencing followed a ViraFEST assay step that expanded antigen-specific CD4+ T cells with viral peptide pools. Upon completion of 10 to 11 days in culture, CD4+ T cells were isolated. People in the vaccine group had not been infected with SARS-CoV-2 before, and their nucleocapsid antibodies were negative. The receptor was isolated from a human donor who received a COVID-19 vaccine. Sequences were derived from CD4+ T cells from PBMCs cultured with HCoV-OC43 spike peptides, sampled before COVID-19 vaccination. Subset noted: HCoV-OC43 spike overlapping peptide pool stimulation. The genes are TRBV6-5 and TRBJ1-1; D not certain. CDR3 protein: CASFGNTEAFF. The DNA of the CDR3 is TGTGCCAGCTTTGGGAACACTGAAGCTTTCTTT.